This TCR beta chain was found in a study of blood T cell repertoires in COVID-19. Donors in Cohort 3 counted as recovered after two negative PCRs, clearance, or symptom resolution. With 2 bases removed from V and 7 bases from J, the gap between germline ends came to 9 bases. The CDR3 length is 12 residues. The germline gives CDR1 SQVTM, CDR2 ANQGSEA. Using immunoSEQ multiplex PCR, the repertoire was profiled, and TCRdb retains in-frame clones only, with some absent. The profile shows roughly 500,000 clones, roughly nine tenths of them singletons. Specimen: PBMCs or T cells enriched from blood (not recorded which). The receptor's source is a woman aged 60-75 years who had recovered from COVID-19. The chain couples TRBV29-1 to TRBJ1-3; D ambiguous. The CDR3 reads CSVEIYGNTIYF. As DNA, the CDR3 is TGCAGCGTTGAAATATACGGGAACACCATATATTTT.